Below, 21 T cell receptor beta chains from the same sample are listed, as sequenced in a study of T cells in localized non-small cell lung cancer. Profiling relied on immunoSEQ multiplex PCR, and the TCRdb table lists in-frame clones only, not all of them. This sample carries roughly 1,200 clones, around 28% of them seen once, and the ten largest clones take roughly 29%. The specimen comprised normal lung tissue next to the tumor, sampled before any cancer treatment. Receptors were obtained from a man between 40 and 69 years old with stage II lung adenocarcinoma.

V and J are TRBV7-8 and TRBJ1-1, with D perhaps TRBD1 (5 bases). The CDR3 has 13 amino acids. Trimming pared 5 bases from V and 1 base from J, leaving 8 bases between. Per germline, CDR1 SGHVS and CDR2 FQNEAQ. CDR3 residues: CASSRDQNTEAFF. CDR3 coding DNA: TGTGCCAGCAGCCGGGACCAGAACACTGAAGCTTTCTTT.

Details on this clone: Other DNA variants within this sample encode the same CDR3. The chain combines TRBV11-3 with TRBJ2-1, with 13 bases that match TRBD2. Trimming cost V 4 bases and J 6 bases; bases outside gene matches: 3. The CDR3 is 15 residues long. Germline lookup yields CDR1 SGHNT and CDR2 YENEEA. In DNA, the CDR3 is TGTGCCAGCAGCTCAGGACTAGCGGGGGTCAATGAGCAGTTCTTC. As protein: CASSSGLAGVNEQFF.

This clone is judged medium-sized (0.01 to 0.1%). CDR3: CASSYSKKGRGAFF. The CDR3 coding sequence is TGTGCCAGCAGTTACTCGAAAAAGGGGCGGGGAGCTTTCTTT. The chain couples TRBV6-8 to TRBJ1-1, with D tentatively TRBD1 (5 bases). Germline lookup yields CDR1 MNHGY and CDR2 SAAAGT. This CDR3 is 14 amino acids long. The V end lost 0 bases, the J end lost 10 bases, and 15 bases lay between the germline ends.

The genes are TRBV19 and TRBJ2-1; 8 positions match TRBD1. CDR3 length: 14 residues. Germline loops: CDR1 LNHDA, CDR2 SQIVND (reference sequence). The V gene end was trimmed by 6 bases and the J gene end by 6 bases; junction bases not matched to a gene: 7. The CDR3 sequence: CASSPQTGVNEQFF. CDR3 DNA: TGTGCCAGTAGCCCACAGACAGGGGTCAATGAGCAGTTCTTC.

The chain combines TRBV18 with TRBJ1-1, with D uncertain. V lost 6 bases to trimming and J lost 4 bases, with 12 bases between them. The CDR3 spans 13 residues. CDR1 KGHSH and CDR2 LQKENI come from the germline V gene. CDR3 in amino acids: CASSRARITEAFF. The CDR3 nucleotides read TGTGCCAGCTCGCGGGCCAGAATCACTGAAGCTTTCTTT.

The rearrangement joins TRBV6-8 to TRBJ2-1, with 16 bases matching TRBD2. Germline CDR1 reads MNHGY; CDR2 reads SAAAGT. This CDR3 spans 20 amino acids. V shed 4 bases and J 6 bases; nucleotides not matched to a gene: 15. The CDR3 is CASSFLRLGLAGGPSNEQFF. The CDR3 region has the DNA TGTGCCAGCAGTTTTCTACGACTGGGACTAGCGGGGGGGCCCAGCAATGAGCAGTTCTTC.

The V call is TRBV4-1, the J call TRBJ1-5; D may be TRBD1 (5 bases). This CDR3 spans 13 amino acids. The germline V and J ends were trimmed by 0 bases and 9 bases, with 9 bases remaining between them. The germline gives CDR1 MGHRA, CDR2 YSYEKL. The CDR3 nucleotides are TGCGCCAGCAGCCAAGATCGGGGGTGGCCCCAGCATTTT. Its translation is CASSQDRGWPQHF.

DNA for the CDR3: TGCGCCAGCAGCCAAGGGCTAAGAGGACAGGGGAGAGATACGCAGTATTTT. Translating it yields CASSQGLRGQGRDTQYF. The J gene is TRBJ2-3, the V gene TRBV4-1; 9 bases line up with TRBD1. The germline V gene has CDR1 MGHRA and CDR2 YSYEKL. The V segment lost 1 base and the J segment 5 bases; nucleotides outside the gene matches: 10. CDR3 size: 17 residues.

In its sample, this clone ranks as medium-sized. This chain connects TRBV11-3 to TRBJ1-6, with D tentatively TRBD1 (5 bases). CDR1 SGHNT and CDR2 YENEEA come from the germline V gene. The CDR3 is 14 amino acids. Trimming pared 2 bases from V and 9 bases from J, leaving 11 bases between. CDR3 sequence: CASSLSGPGSPLHF. In nucleotides, the CDR3 is TGTGCCAGCAGCTTATCGGGGCCGGGTTCACCCCTCCACTTT.

This clone was counted a few times. The chain combines TRBV14 with TRBJ2-7; D is undetermined. The CDR3 covers 14 residues. The germline gives CDR1 SGHDN, CDR2 FVKESK. Trimming cost V 3 bases and J 3 bases, with 12 bases left between them. CDR3 region: CASSQSNSVYEQYF. CDR3 DNA: TGTGCCAGCAGCCAGTCCAACTCCGTCTACGAGCAGTACTTC. The full variable domain, in which reference TRBV14 and TRBJ2-7 provide the parts outside the CDR3, is EAGVTQFPSHSVIEKGQTVTLRCDPISGHDNLYWYRRVMGKEIKFLLHFVKESKQDESGMPNNRFLAERTGGTYSTLKVQPAELEDSGVYFCASSQSNSVYEQYFGPGTRLTVT.

This clone is medium-sized. This rearrangement joins TRBV11-3 to TRBJ2-5, with 10 bases matching TRBD1. V shed 8 bases, J shed 9 bases, and the junction held 12 bases outside the gene matches. There are 14 residues in the CDR3. Germline V gives CDR1 SGHNT, CDR2 YENEEA. The CDR3 is CASSGGQGDRAQYF. For the CDR3, the DNA is TGTGCCAGCTCAGGCGGACAGGGGGATCGTGCCCAGTACTTC. The full variable domain, its missing parts supplied by reference TRBV11-3 and TRBJ2-5, is EAGVVQSPRYKIIEKKQPVAFWCNPISGHNTLYWYLQNLGQGPELLIRYENEEAVDDSQLPKDRFSAERLKGVDSTLKIQPAELGDSAVYLCASSGGQGDRAQYFGPGTRLLVL.

The count of this clone is one. The chain links TRBV19 to TRBJ1-4, with D possibly being TRBD1 (5 bases). Trimming left V 7 bases short and J 8 bases short, with 11 bases between. The germline V gene has CDR1 LNHDA and CDR2 SQIVND (reference sequence). This CDR3 is 12 amino acids long. The CDR3 DNA follows: TGTGCCAGTAATAGGGGTGAAGAAAAACTGTTTTTT. Translated: CASNRGEEKLFF.

This clone was recorded a few times. The J gene is TRBJ1-4, the V gene TRBV14, with no clear D. Trimming pared 2 bases from V and 5 bases from J, leaving 6 bases between. CDR3 size: 13 residues. Germline V CDR1 and CDR2: SGHDN, FVKESK. The CDR3 protein is CASSQSINEKLFF. CDR3 nucleotides: TGTGCCAGCAGCCAATCAATAAATGAAAAACTGTTTTTT.

This clone is large. The rearrangement links TRBV6-8 to TRBJ1-1; D not resolved. V lost 2 bases to trimming and J lost 1 base, with 5 bases between them. The CDR3 covers 13 residues. The germline CDR1 and CDR2 sequences are MNHGY and SAAAGT. This CDR3 is CASSYMKNTEAFF. The CDR3, as DNA: TGTGCCAGCAGTTACATGAAGAACACTGAAGCTTTCTTT.

The V call is TRBV19, the J call TRBJ1-1; 7 bases agree with TRBD1. This CDR3 is built from 15 residues. The ends lost 7 bases at V and 1 base at J; junction bases unmatched: 9. Germline assignment: CDR1 LNHDA and CDR2 SQIVND (reference sequence). The CDR3 loop is CASTSSGTENTEAFF. The CDR3 DNA reads as TGTGCCAGTACCAGCTCAGGGACAGAGAACACTGAAGCTTTCTTT.

This clone was seen a few times. This chain uses TRBV10-3 with TRBJ1-2; tentatively, D is TRBD1 (5 bases). Per the germline V gene, CDR1 is ENHRY and CDR2 is SYGVKD. There are 16 residues in the CDR3. The V end lost 0 bases, the J end lost 6 bases, and 17 bases lay between the germline ends. The CDR3 DNA is TGTGCCATCAGTGAGTCGAAAGTTGCAGGGCTGGATGGCTACACCTTC. Its translation is CAISESKVAGLDGYTF.

V and J are TRBV29-1 and TRBJ1-1, with a tentative D call TRBD1 (6 bases). V dropped 6 bases and J dropped 1 base, with 12 bases sitting between them. This CDR3 spans 13 amino acids. Germline CDR1 SQVTM, CDR2 ANQGSEA. DNA of the CDR3: TGCAGCGTCGACAGGCCCGAGAACACTGAAGCTTTCTTT. As protein: CSVDRPENTEAFF.

By sample fraction, this clone is large (0.1 to 1%). The chain combines TRBV11-3 with TRBJ2-7; possible D gene TRBD1, 6 bases. The CDR3 contains 15 residues. Looked up from germline, CDR1 is SGHNT and CDR2 is YENEEA. V gave up 5 bases and J gave up 2 bases, with 16 bases separating them. CDR3 amino acids: CASSPDRSLTYEQYF. The CDR3 DNA reads as TGTGCCAGCAGCCCTGACAGGTCTTTAACCTACGAGCAGTACTTC.

This clone is categorized as medium-sized (0.01 to 0.1%). This chain uses TRBV11-3 with TRBJ2-3; 7 nucleotides line up with TRBD1. The CDR3 extends over 16 amino acids. Unmatched junction bases numbered 10, after V lost 5 bases and J lost 2 bases. Germline V gives CDR1 SGHNT, CDR2 YENEEA. CDR3 sequence (DNA): TGTGCCAGCAGCACACCGGGACAGACGAACACAGATACGCAGTATTTT. Translated: CASSTPGQTNTDTQYF.

By sample fraction, this clone is medium-sized. The rearrangement joins TRBV6-8 to TRBJ1-1; 7 bases are shared with TRBD1. This CDR3 has 15 residues. V was clipped by 4 bases and J by 3 bases; unmatched bases: 8. CDR1 and CDR2 from the germline V gene are MNHGY and SAAAGT. The CDR3 sequence: CASSWTGLGDTEAFF. The CDR3, as DNA: TGTGCCAGCAGTTGGACAGGTTTGGGGGACACTGAAGCTTTCTTT.

This chain joins TRBV19 and TRBJ1-5; 7 bases match TRBD1. The J segment lost 0 bases and the V segment lost 3 bases, leaving 5 bases of the junction unmatched. The CDR3 has 16 residues. CDR1 is LNHDA and CDR2 is SQIVND in the germline V gene (reference sequence). CDR3 sequence (DNA): TGTGCCAGTAGTATGGACAGGTCCTATAGCAATCAGCCCCAGCATTTT. Its translation: CASSMDRSYSNQPQHF.